The present entry profiles one TCR beta chain with its context. Its antigen remains unknown. For CDR3 and TCR beta VDJ profiling, genomic DNA was the template used. TCRdb fed the reads into MiXCR, producing one record per CDR3 protein. The sample lists around 430,000 distinct CDR3 sequences, around a third occurring once. V gave up 0 bases and J gave up 7 bases, with 9 bases separating them. The CDR3 is 13 amino acids. Germline V gene lookup returns CDR1 LNHDA and CDR2 SQIVND (reference sequence). In patients chosen for sequencing, flow cytometry had shown CD8+CD57+ cell expansion. The patients all had a severe acquired aplastic anemia diagnosis. This specimen belongs to a study of CD8+CD57+ T cells in acquired aplastic anemia. Study in general: DNA from sorted CD4+ and CD8+ cells averaged roughly 3.4 ug.

Points from the study as a whole: Shared by patients and controls, twenty-nine CD8+ CDR3s were abundant in patients.

Sequenced material: sorted CD4+, CD8+, or CD8+CD57+ T cells (not recorded which) from PBMCs. The receptor comes from a human donor with aplastic anemia. V gene TRBV19 combines with J gene TRBJ1-2, with D maybe TRBD1 (5 bases). CDR3 DNA sequence: TGTGCCAGTAGTATAGACAGGGTTGGTGGCTACACCTTC. Amino acid sequence: CASSIDRVGGYTF.